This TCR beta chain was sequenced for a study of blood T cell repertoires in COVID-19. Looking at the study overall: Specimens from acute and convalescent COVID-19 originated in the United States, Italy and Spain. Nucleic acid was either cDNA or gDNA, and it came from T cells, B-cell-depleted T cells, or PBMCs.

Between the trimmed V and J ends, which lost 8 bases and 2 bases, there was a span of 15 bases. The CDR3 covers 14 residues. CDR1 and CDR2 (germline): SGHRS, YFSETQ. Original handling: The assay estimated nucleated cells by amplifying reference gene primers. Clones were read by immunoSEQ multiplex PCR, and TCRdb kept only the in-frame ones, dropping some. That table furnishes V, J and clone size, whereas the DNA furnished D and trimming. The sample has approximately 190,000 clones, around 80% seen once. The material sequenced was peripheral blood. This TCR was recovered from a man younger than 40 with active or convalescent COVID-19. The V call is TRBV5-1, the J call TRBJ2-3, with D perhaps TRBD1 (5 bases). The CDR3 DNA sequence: TGCGCCAGTCAGCAGGGTAGCTACACAGATACGCAGTATTTT. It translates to CASQQGSYTDTQYF.